One and the same sample provided the 21 T cell receptor beta chains below, sequenced in a study of shared clonotypes between healthy human individuals. Some clones are missing from TCRdb's copy, which holds only in-frame ones; the method was immunoSEQ multiplex PCR. The sample carries about 2 million clones, about 95% recorded once. Naive CD8 cells lacked CD45RO and underwent positive selection for CCR7, leaving out terminally differentiated effector memory CD45RA+ cells. Material for sequencing was naive CD8+ T cells sorted from blood. Receptors were obtained from a man between 18 and 35 years old in good health.

This chain uses TRBV2 with TRBJ1-1; no reliable D call. Between the trimmed V and J ends, which lost 3 bases and 1 base, there was a span of 9 bases. The CDR3 loop spans 14 amino acids. Germline loops: CDR1 SNHLY, CDR2 FYNNEI. In DNA, the CDR3 is TGTGCCAGCAGTGATAGTCAGGAGAACACTGAAGCTTTCTTT. Amino acids: CASSDSQENTEAFF.

To note about this clone: This sample includes further DNA sequences coding for the same CDR3. As DNA, the CDR3 is TGTGCCAGCTCGTACGGGACAGGGAGGTACGAGCAGTACTTC. Its translation is CASSYGTGRYEQYF. The J gene is TRBJ2-7, the V gene TRBV6-5; 9 bases map to TRBD1. Per the germline V gene, CDR1 is MNHEY and CDR2 is SVGAGI. The V gene end was trimmed by 8 bases and the J gene end by 4 bases; junction bases not matched to a gene: 9. This CDR3 has 14 amino acids.

The CDR3 DNA reads TGTGCCAGCAGTTACTCTTGGGATGGCGAGCAGTACTTC. Its translation: CASSYSWDGEQYF. The V call is TRBV6-5, the J call TRBJ2-7; D uncertain. There are 13 residues in the CDR3. The germline CDR1 and CDR2 sequences are MNHEY and SVGAGI. V was clipped by 0 bases and J by 6 bases, with 9 bases between them.

The chain couples TRBV18 to TRBJ2-7, with 7 bases identical to TRBD1. The germline CDR1 and CDR2 sequences are KGHSH and LQKENI. The CDR3 runs 16 residues. J was trimmed by 0 bases and V by 3 bases; bases with no gene match: 8. As DNA, the CDR3 is TGTGCCAGCTCACCGACCACAGGGACAGACTCCTACGAGCAGTACTTC. Translated: CASSPTTGTDSYEQYF.

As DNA, the CDR3 is TGTGCCTGGAGGTCGGGCACTGAGCAGTTCTTC. This translates into CAWRSGTEQFF. V usage is TRBV30 and J usage is TRBJ2-1; D remains ambiguous. The V gene's germline CDR1 is GTSNPN and CDR2 SVGIG (reference sequence). V lost 3 bases and J lost 9, with 9 bases in between. This CDR3 region has 11 residues. Full variable domain (missing parts from reference TRBV30 and TRBJ2-1): SQTIHQWPATLVQPVGSPLSLECTVEGTSNPNLYWYRQAAGRGLQLLFYSVGIGQISSEVPQNLSASRPQDRQFILSSKKLLLSDSGFYLCAWRSGTEQFFGPGTRLTVL.

The rearrangement joins TRBV7-9 to TRBJ2-5; 8 positions match TRBD1. Germline V gene sequence: CDR1 SEHNR, CDR2 FQNEAQ (reference sequence). This CDR3 has 16 residues. J was trimmed by 2 bases and V by 5 bases; bases with no gene match: 10. The CDR3 bases are TGTGCCAGCAGCCCTAGGCCGGGACAGGCACAAGAGACCCAGTACTTC. Translation: CASSPRPGQAQETQYF.

The genes are TRBV7-2 and TRBJ2-5; possible D gene TRBD2, 6 bases. The germline V gene encodes CDR1 SGHTA and CDR2 FQGNSA. Trimming left V 5 bases short and J 1 base short, with 20 bases between. The CDR3 is made up of 17 amino acids. The CDR3 loop reads CASSPPWGDASQETQYF. As DNA, the CDR3 is TGTGCCAGCAGCCCCCCGTGGGGGGACGCTTCCCAAGAGACCCAGTACTTC.

The chain has TRBV9 and TRBJ1-5; D perhaps matches TRBD1 (6 bases). Germline-derived CDR1 and CDR2 are SGDLS and YYNGEE. The CDR3 runs to 14 residues. V was pared by 3 bases and J by 4 bases, with 11 bases between. The CDR3 DNA reads as TGTGCCAGCAGCGCAGGGGTAGGGAATCAGCCCCAGCATTTT. Translated: CASSAGVGNQPQHF.

This clone was counted between two and nine times. Other DNA sequences within the sample encode an identical CDR3. The V gene is TRBV27, the J gene TRBJ2-7; 11 nucleotides line up with TRBD2. V dropped 4 bases and J dropped 3; count of bases not matched to a gene: 2. Looked up from germline, CDR1 is MNHEY and CDR2 is SMNVEV (reference sequence). CDR3 size: 14 residues. The CDR3 reads CASSSGTSGYEQYF. In DNA, the CDR3 is TGTGCCAGCAGTTCCGGGACTAGCGGCTACGAGCAGTACTTC.

A word on this clone: The same CDR3 also results from other DNA sequences found in this sample. The chain uses TRBV6-5 and TRBJ2-2, with D uncertain. CDR3 length: 13 amino acids. The V end lost 2 bases, the J end lost 0 bases, and 1 base lay between the germline ends. Per germline, CDR1 MNHEY and CDR2 SVGAGI. CDR3 amino acids: CASSYPNTGELFF. The CDR3 bases are TGTGCCAGCAGTTACCCGAACACCGGGGAGCTGTTTTTT.

The chain links TRBV5-1 to TRBJ2-1; 10 bases fit TRBD2. J lost 8 bases, V lost 0 bases, and 5 bases had no gene match. CDR3 size: 15 residues. Germline V lookup: CDR1 SGHRS, CDR2 YFSETQ. CDR3 in amino acids: CASSLVAGGSDEQFF. Written as DNA, the CDR3 is TGCGCCAGCAGCTTGGTAGCGGGGGGCAGCGATGAGCAGTTCTTC.

The V call is TRBV5-4, the J call TRBJ2-1, with 9 nucleotides matching TRBD2. V trimming: 2 bases; J trimming: 8 bases; junction bases outside the gene matches: 11. Per the germline V gene, CDR1 is SGHNT and CDR2 is YYREEE (reference sequence). The CDR3 has 16 amino acids. Here the CDR3 DNA reads TGTGCCAGCAGCTTCGCGGGAGGGCCGGGTAAAGATGAGCAGTTCTTC. It encodes CASSFAGGPGKDEQFF.

This chain uses TRBV7-9 with TRBJ2-7, with TRBD2 as a possible D gene (5 bases). Trimming took 3 bases from V and 4 from J, leaving 10 bases between them. The germline CDR1 and CDR2 sequences are SEHNR and FQNEAQ (reference sequence). This CDR3 spans 13 amino acids. The CDR3 sequence is CASSLTGRYEQYF. Written as DNA, the CDR3 is TGTGCCAGCAGCTTGACGGGAAGGTACGAGCAGTACTTC.

V and J are TRBV7-2 and TRBJ2-3; D is perhaps TRBD1 (5 bases). This CDR3 is 17 amino acids long. Looked up from germline, CDR1 is SGHTA and CDR2 is FQGNSA. V was pared by 4 bases and J by 0 bases, with 17 bases between. The DNA of the CDR3 is TGTGCCAGCAGCTCGACAGTCCTCCTTGCTAGCACAGATACGCAGTATTTT. This gives the protein CASSSTVLLASTDTQYF.

This chain joins TRBV9 and TRBJ2-2; 7 bases line up with TRBD2. Germline V CDR1 and CDR2: SGDLS, YYNGEE. V dropped 4 bases and J dropped 5; count of bases not matched to a gene: 11. The CDR3 length is 16 residues. The CDR3 is CASSSPHGGGTGELFF. In DNA, the CDR3 is TGTGCCAGCAGCTCCCCCCACGGCGGGGGTACCGGGGAGCTGTTTTTT.

This clone was recorded only once. This chain links TRBV9 with TRBJ2-7, with D uncertain. The length of the CDR3 is 12 residues. CDR1 is SGDLS, CDR2 YYNGEE, per germline. V was clipped by 1 base and J by 0 bases, with 2 bases between them. CDR3 bases: TGTGCCAGCAGCGTACCCTCCTACGAGCAGTACTTC. It encodes CASSVPSYEQYF.

The rearrangement links TRBV10-2 to TRBJ1-6; unclear D gene. Germline CDR1 WSHSY, CDR2 SAAADI. Trimming removed 2 bases from V and 4 bases from J, with 12 bases in between. The CDR3 is 16 amino acids. The CDR3 DNA reads TGCGCCAGCAGTGAGCCCCCCAGCAGGTATAATTCACCCCTCCACTTT. Its protein product is CASSEPPSRYNSPLHF.

This chain joins TRBV14 and TRBJ2-5, with TRBD1 as a possible D gene (6 bases). Per the germline V gene, CDR1 is SGHDN and CDR2 is FVKESK. Trimming stripped 5 bases from V and 5 bases from J, with 21 bases between. The CDR3 has 16 residues. The CDR3 is CASSVTPSGGRETQYF. The CDR3 DNA follows: TGTGCCAGCAGCGTAACTCCGAGTGGGGGCAGGGAGACCCAGTACTTC.

The genes are TRBV7-6 and TRBJ2-2; 10 bases map to TRBD2. J gave up 6 bases and V 5 bases, and 9 bases lay outside the gene matches. The length of the CDR3 is 16 residues. Germline CDR1 SGHVS, CDR2 FNYEAQ. The CDR3 nucleotides read TGTGCCAGCAGCCTGGCGCTAGCGGGAGCTGCCGGGGAGCTGTTTTTT. Translating gives CASSLALAGAAGELFF.

This chain links TRBV10-3 with TRBJ2-7; tentatively, D is TRBD1 (6 bases). The germline V gene encodes CDR1 ENHRY and CDR2 SYGVKD. This CDR3 is 14 amino acids long. V was trimmed by 3 bases and J by 3 bases, leaving 12 bases between them. The CDR3 DNA reads as TGTGCCATCAGTGACGACAGGCAAAACTACGAGCAGTACTTC. Protein sequence: CAISDDRQNYEQYF.

J is TRBJ1-2 and V is TRBV4-1; D is uncertain. The CDR3 length is 14 residues. Trimming removed 4 bases from V and 1 base from J, with 10 bases in between. Germline assignment: CDR1 MGHRA and CDR2 YSYEKL. The CDR3 DNA sequence: TGCGCCAGCAGCCCCCAGGACGGTAACTATGGCTACACCTTC. Translated: CASSPQDGNYGYTF.